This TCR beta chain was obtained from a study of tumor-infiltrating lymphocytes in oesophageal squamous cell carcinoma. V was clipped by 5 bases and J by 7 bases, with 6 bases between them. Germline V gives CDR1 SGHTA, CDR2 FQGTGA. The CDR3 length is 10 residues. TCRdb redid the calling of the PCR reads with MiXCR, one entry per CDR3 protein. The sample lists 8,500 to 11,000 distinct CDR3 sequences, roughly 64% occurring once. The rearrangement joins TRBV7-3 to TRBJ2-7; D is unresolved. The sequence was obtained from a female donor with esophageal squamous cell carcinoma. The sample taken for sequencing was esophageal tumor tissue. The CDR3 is CASSPGEQYF. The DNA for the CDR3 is TGTGCCAGCAGCCCGGGTGAGCAGTACTTC.